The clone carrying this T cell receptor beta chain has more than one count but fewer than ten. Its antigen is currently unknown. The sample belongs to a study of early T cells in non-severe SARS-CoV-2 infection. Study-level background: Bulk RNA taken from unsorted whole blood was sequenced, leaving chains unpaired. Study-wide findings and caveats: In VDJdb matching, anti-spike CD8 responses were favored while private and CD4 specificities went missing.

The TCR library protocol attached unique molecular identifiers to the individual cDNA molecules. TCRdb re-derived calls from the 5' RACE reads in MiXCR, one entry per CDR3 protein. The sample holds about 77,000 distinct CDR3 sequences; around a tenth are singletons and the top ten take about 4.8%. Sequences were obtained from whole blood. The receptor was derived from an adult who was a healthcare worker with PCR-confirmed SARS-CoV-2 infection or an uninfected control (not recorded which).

CDR3 loop: CASSLGPTGGNEQFF. DNA of the CDR3: TGTGCCAGCAGTTTAGGACCCACAGGGGGGAATGAGCAGTTCTTC. The chain combines TRBV27 with TRBJ2-1; 8 bases map to TRBD1. The CDR3 length is 15 residues. CDR1 is MNHEY and CDR2 is SMNVEV in the germline V gene (reference sequence). The J segment lost 7 bases and the V segment lost 2 bases, leaving 7 bases of the junction unmatched.